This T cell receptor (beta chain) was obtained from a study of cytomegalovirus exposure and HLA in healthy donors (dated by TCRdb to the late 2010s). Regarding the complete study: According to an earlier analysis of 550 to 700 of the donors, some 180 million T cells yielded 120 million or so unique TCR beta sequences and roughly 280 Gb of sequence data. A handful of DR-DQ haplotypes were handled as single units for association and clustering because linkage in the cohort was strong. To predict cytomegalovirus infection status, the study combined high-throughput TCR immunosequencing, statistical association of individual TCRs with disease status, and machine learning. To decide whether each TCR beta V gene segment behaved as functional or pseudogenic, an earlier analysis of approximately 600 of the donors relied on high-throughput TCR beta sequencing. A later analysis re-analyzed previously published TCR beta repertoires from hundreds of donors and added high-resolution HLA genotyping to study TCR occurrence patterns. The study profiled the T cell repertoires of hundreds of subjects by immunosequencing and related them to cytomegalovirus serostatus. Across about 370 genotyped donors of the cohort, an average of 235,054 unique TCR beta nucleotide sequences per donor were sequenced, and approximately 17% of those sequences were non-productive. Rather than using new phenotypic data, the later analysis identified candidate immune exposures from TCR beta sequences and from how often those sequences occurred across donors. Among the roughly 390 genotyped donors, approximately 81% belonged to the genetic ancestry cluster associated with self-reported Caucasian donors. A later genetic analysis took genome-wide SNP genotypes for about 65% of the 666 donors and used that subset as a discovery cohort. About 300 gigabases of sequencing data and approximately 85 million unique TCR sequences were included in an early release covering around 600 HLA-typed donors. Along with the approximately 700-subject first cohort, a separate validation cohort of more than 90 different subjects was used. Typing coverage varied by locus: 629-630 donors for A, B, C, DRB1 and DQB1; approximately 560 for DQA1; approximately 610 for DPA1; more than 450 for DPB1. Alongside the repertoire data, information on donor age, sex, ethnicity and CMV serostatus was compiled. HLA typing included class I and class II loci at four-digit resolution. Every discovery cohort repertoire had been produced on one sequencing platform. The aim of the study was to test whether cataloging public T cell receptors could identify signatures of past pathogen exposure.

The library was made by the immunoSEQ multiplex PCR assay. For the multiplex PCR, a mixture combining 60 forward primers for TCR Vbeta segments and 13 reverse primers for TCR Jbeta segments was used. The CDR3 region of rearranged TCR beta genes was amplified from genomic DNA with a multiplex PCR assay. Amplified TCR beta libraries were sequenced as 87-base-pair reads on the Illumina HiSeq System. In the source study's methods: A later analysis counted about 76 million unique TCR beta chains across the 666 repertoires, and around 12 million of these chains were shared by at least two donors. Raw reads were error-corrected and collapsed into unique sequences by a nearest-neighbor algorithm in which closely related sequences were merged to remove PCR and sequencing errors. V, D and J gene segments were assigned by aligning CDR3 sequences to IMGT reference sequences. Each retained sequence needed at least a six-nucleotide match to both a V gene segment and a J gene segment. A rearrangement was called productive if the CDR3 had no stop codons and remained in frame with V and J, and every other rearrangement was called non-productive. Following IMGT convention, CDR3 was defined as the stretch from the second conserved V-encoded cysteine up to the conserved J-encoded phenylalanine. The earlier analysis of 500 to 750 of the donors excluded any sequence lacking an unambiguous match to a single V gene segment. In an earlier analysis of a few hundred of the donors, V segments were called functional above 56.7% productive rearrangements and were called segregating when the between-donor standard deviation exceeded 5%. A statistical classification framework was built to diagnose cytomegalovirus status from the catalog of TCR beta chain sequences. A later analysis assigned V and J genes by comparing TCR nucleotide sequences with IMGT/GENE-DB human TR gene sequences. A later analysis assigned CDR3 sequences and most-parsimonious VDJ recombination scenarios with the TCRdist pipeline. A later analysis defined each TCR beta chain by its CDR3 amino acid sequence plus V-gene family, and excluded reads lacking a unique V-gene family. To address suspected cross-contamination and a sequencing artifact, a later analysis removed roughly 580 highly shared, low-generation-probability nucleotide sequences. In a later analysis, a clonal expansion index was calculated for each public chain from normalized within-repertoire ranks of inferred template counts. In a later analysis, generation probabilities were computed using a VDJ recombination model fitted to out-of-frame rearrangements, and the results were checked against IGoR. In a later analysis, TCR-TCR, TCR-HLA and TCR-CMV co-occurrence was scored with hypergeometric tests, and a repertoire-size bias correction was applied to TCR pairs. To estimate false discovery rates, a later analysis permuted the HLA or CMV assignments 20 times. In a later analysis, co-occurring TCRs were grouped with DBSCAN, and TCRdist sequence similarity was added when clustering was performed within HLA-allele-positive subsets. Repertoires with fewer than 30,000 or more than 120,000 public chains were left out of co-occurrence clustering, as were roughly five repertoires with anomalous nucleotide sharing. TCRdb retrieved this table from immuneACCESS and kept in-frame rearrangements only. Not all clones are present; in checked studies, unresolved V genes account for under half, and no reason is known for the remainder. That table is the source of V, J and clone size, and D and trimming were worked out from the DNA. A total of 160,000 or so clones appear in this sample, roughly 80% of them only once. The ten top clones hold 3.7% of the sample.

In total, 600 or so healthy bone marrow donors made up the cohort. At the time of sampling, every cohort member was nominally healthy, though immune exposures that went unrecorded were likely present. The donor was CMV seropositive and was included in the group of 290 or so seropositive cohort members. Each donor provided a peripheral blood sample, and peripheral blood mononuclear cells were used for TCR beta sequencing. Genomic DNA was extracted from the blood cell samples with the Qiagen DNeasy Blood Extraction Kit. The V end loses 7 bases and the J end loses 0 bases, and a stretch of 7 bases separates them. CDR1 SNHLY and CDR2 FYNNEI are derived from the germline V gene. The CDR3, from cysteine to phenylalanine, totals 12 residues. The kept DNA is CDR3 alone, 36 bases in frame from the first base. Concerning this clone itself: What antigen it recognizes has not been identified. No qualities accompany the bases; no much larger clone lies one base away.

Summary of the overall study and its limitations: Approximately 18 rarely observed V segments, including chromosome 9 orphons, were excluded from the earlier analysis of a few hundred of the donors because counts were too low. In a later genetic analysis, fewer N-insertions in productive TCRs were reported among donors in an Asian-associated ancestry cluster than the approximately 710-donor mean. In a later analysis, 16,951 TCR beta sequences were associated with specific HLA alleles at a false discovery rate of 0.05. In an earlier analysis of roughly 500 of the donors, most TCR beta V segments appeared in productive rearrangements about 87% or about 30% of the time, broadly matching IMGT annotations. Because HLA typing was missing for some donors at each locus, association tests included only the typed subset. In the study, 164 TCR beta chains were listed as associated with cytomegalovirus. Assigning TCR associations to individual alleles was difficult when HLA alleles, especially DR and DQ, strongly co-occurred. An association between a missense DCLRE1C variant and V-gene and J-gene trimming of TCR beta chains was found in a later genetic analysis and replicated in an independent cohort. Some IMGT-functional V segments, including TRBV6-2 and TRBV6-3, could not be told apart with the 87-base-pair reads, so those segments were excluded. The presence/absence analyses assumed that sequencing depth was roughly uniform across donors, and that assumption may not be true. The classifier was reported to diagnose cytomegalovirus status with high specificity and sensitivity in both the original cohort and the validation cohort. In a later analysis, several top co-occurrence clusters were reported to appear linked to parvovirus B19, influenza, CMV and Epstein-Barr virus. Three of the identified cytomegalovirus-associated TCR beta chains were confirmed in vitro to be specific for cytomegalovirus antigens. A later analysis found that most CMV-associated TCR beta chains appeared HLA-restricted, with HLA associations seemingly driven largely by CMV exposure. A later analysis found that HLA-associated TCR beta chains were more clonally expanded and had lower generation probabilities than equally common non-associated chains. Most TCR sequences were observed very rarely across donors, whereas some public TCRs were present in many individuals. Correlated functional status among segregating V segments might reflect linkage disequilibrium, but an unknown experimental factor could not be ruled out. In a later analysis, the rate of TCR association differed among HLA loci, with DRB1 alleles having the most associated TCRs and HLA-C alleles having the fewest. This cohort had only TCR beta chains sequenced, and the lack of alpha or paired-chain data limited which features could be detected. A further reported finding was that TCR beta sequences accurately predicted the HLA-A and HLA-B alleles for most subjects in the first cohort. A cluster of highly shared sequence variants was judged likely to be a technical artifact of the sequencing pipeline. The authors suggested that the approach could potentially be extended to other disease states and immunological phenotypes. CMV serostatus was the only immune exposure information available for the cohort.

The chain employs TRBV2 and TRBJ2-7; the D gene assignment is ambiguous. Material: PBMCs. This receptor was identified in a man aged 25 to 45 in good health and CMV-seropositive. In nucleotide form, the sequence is TGTGCCAGCATGCAGTACTCCTACGAGCAGTACTTC. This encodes CASMQYSYEQYF.